This T cell receptor (beta chain) was sequenced for a study of identical twins. Study results and limitations: Models predicted too little out-of-frame TCR alpha sharing in monozygotic twins. Those out-of-frame alpha sequences shared by twins showed an excess of low generation probability.

Germline loops: CDR1 DFQATT, CDR2 SNEGSKA (reference sequence). The CDR3 runs 14 residues. Trimming shortened V by 1 base and J by 3 bases, and 13 bases separated the two germline ends. With no exceptions, donors were healthy Caucasians. In its sample, this clonotype was seen a few times. Its antigen is not identified. A universal primer site was incorporated via template switching, and the cDNA contained unique molecular identifiers. TCRdb independently ran MiXCR on the 5' RACE reads; one entry per CDR3 protein. The data contain 450,000 to 600,000 distinct CDR3 sequences, around 20% of them singletons. These data were likewise used in another study, on yellow fever vaccine responses in identical twins.

V usage is TRBV20-1 and J usage is TRBJ2-7; possibly TRBD1 or TRBD2 for D (5 bases each). The sequenced sample was CD4+ T cells sorted from blood. The sequence was obtained from a woman aged 18 to 35 in good health. CDR3 DNA: TGCAGTGCTAGAGGGGGGACGGCCGGCTACGAGCAGTACTTC. As protein: CSARGGTAGYEQYF.